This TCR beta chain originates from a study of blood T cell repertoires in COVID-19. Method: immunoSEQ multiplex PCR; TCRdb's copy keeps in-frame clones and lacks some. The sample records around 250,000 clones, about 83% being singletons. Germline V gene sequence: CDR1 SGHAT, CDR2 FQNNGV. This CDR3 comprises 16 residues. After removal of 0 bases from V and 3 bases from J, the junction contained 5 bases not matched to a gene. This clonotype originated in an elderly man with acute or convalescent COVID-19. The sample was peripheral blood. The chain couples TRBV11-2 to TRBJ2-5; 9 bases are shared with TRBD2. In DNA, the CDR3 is TGTGCCAGCAGCTTAGATCTGACTAGCGGAGAAGAGACCCAGTACTTC. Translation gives CASSLDLTSGEETQYF.